Detailed here is one T cell receptor beta chain. CDR3 length: 14 amino acids. Germline CDR1 is KGHSH and CDR2 is LQKENI. Trimming shortened V by 3 bases and J by 1 base, and 9 bases separated the two germline ends. These data belong to a study of blood T cell repertoires in COVID-19. The assay was immunoSEQ multiplex PCR, and TCRdb's table has in-frame clones only and misses some. This sample has over 150,000 clones, with around four fifths found just once. V is TRBV18 and J is TRBJ1-1; TRBD1 is a possible D gene (6 bases). This TCR was recovered from a woman at least 80 years old with COVID-19, enrolled during active disease. Sequencing was done on a sample of peripheral blood. CDR3 nucleotides: TGTGCCAGCTCACCGTCGGGACAGAACACTGAAGCTTTCTTT. Translating it yields CASSPSGQNTEAFF.